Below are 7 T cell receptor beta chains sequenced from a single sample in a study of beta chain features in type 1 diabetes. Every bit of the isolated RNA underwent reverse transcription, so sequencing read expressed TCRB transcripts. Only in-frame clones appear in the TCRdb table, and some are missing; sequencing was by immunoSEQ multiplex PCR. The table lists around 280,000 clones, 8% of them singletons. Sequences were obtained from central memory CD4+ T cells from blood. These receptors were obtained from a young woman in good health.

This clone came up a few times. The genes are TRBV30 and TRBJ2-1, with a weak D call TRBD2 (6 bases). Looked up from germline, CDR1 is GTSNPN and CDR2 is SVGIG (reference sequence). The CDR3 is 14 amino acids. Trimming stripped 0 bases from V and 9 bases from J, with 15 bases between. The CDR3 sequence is CAWSVTIRRGEQFF. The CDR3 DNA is TGTGCCTGGAGTGTTACAATCCGGAGGGGTGAGCAGTTCTTC.

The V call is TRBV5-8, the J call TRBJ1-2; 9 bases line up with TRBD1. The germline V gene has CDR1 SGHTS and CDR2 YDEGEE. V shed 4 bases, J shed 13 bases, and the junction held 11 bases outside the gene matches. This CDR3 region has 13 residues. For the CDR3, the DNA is TGTGCCAGCAGCAGACCCGGGACAGGGCAGTTCACCTTC. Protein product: CASSRPGTGQFTF.

The CDR3 sequence is CASSFGLAGAYEQYV. In DNA form, the CDR3 reads TGTGCCAGCAGCTTTGGACTAGCGGGGGCCTACGAGCAGTACGTC. This sequence joins TRBV7-8 and TRBJ2-7; 13 bases align to TRBD2. This CDR3 comprises 15 residues. After removal of 3 bases from V and 2 bases from J, the junction contained 1 base not matched to a gene. Germline V gene data show CDR1 as SGHVS and CDR2 as FQNEAQ.

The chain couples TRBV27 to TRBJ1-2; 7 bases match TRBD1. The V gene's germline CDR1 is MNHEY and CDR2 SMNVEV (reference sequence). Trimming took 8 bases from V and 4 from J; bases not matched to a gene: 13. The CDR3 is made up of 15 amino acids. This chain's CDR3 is CASSPRPGQSYGYTF. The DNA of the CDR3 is TGTGCCAGCTCCCCACGGCCGGGACAGAGCTATGGCTACACCTTC.

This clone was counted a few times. This chain's CDR3 is CATAMNTEAFF. The CDR3 region has the DNA TGTGCCACCGCGATGAACACTGAAGCTTTCTTT. The rearrangement uses TRBV19 and TRBJ1-1; no firm D call. The CDR3 covers 11 residues. Germline V gene lookup returns CDR1 LNHDA and CDR2 SQIVND (reference sequence). Trimming cost V 10 bases and J 0 bases, with 6 bases left between them.

The CDR3 sequence is CASRQRSSYEQYF. For the CDR3, the DNA is TGTGCCAGCAGACAGAGGAGCTCCTACGAGCAGTACTTC. The chain employs TRBV27 and TRBJ2-7; unclear D gene. The CDR3 length is 13 residues. Germline V CDR1 and CDR2: MNHEY, SMNVEV (reference sequence). Trimming cost V 6 bases and J 0 bases, with 9 bases left between them.

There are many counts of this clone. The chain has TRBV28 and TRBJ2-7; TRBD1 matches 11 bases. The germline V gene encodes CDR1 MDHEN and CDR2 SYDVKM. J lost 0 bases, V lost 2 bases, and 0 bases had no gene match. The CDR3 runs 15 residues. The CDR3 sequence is CASSLGTGGSYEQYF. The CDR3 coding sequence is TGTGCCAGCAGTTTAGGGACAGGGGGCTCCTACGAGCAGTACTTC. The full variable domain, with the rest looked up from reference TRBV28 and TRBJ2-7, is DVKVTQSSRYLVKRTGEKVFLECVQDMDHENMFWYRQDPGLGLRLIYFSYDVKMKEKGDIPEGYSVSREKKERFSLILESASTNQTSMYLCASSLGTGGSYEQYFGPGTRLTVT.